This is a list of T cell receptor beta chains from one sample in a study of blood T cell repertoires in COVID-19. Produced via immunoSEQ multiplex PCR; TCRdb's table is partial and in-frame only. The table records 310,000 or so clones, around nine tenths of them present only once. The sequencing sample was made of peripheral blood. The source is a woman in her forties or fifties with active or convalescent COVID-19. Both conserved end residues are part of each CDR3. A D gene is named only where the DNA matches it firmly. A clone size is listed for some rows: how often the clone was seen (once, few, many), or a class if it is expanded.

V gene	D gene	J gene	clone size	CDR3 length	CDR3 DNA	CDR3 protein
TRBV5-1	TRBD2	TRBJ2-1	NA	16	TGCGCCAGCAGCCGAGGAGGCACTAGCGGGTACAATGAGCAGTTCTTC	CASSRGGTSGYNEQFF
TRBV13	TRBD1	TRBJ1-2	NA	18	TGTGCCAGCAGCTTGAGACCCCGACAGGGAGGTTCTAACTATGGCTACACCTTC	CASSLRPRQGGSNYGYTF
TRBV6-5	NA	TRBJ1-2	NA	13	TGTGCCAGCAGTTATACAGGGTCGTATGTCTACACCTTC	CASSYTGSYVYTF
TRBV7-2	NA	TRBJ2-7	NA	14	TGTGCCAGCAGCGGAGGAGGGGCGATGTACGAGCAGTACTTC	CASSGGGAMYEQYF
TRBV12-3/TRBV12-4	NA	TRBJ1-1	NA	13	TGTGCCAGCAGTTTGGGGGGGAGCACTGAAGCTTTCTTT	CASSLGGSTEAFF
TRBV19	NA	TRBJ1-3	NA	15	TGTGCCAGTAGTACCGCTGACATCTCTGGAAACACCATATATTTT	CASSTADISGNTIYF
TRBV15	NA	TRBJ1-2	NA	14	TGTGCCACCAGCCCCGGGACTGCGGATTATGGCTACACCTTC	CATSPGTADYGYTF
TRBV27	NA	TRBJ2-7	NA	14	TGTGCCAGCAGTCCCCCCGGGATACCTCACGAGCAGTACTTC	CASSPPGIPHEQYF
TRBV6-2/TRBV6-3	NA	TRBJ1-5	once	17	TGTGCCAGCAGTGGAAGACAGGACCTTTATAGCAATCAGCCCCAGCATTTT	CASSGRQDLYSNQPQHF
TRBV24-1	NA	TRBJ2-3	NA	14	TGTGCCACCAGTGATATGCCAGTATCAGATACGCAGTATTTT	CATSDMPVSDTQYF
TRBV13	NA	TRBJ2-2	few	16	TGTGCCAGCAGCTTAGGCGACAGGACCTACACCGGGGAGCTGTTTTTT	CASSLGDRTYTGELFF
TRBV4-3	NA	TRBJ2-6	once	17	TGCGCCAGCAGCCAATCGACGGGAACGTCTGGGGCCAACGTCCTGACTTTC	CASSQSTGTSGANVLTF
TRBV5-1	NA	TRBJ1-6	NA	14	TGCGCCAGCAGCCTTGCAGGGGTTAATTCACCCCTCCACTTT	CASSLAGVNSPLHF
TRBV7-9	TRBD1	TRBJ1-1	NA	14	TGTGCCAGCAGCCTGGGACAGTCGAACACTGAAGCTTTCTTT	CASSLGQSNTEAFF
TRBV29-1	NA	TRBJ2-2	once	13	TGCAGCGTTAATTCAGCGAACACCGGGGAGCTGTTTTTT	CSVNSANTGELFF
TRBV12-3/TRBV12-4	NA	TRBJ1-2	NA	12	TGTGCCAGCAGTCGACAGGCTGGTGGCTACACCTTC	CASSRQAGGYTF
TRBV7-2	TRBD1	TRBJ1-1	NA	14	TGTGCCAGCAGCTTTTACAGGGGGAACTCTGAAGCTTTCTTT	CASSFYRGNSEAFF
TRBV28	NA	TRBJ1-5	NA	15	TGTGCCAGCAGTTTAGGGGCGTCACTCAATCAGCCCCAGCATTTT	CASSLGASLNQPQHF
TRBV9	TRBD1	TRBJ2-7	few	14	TGTGCCAGCAGCGTAGGGGACAGGGGTTACGAGCAGTACTTC	CASSVGDRGYEQYF
TRBV19	NA	TRBJ1-2	many	12	TGTGCCAGTAGTTATCAGGGCCGTGGCTACACCTTC	CASSYQGRGYTF
TRBV15	TRBD1	TRBJ1-4	NA	19	TGTGCCACCAGCAGCGATAGCGACAGGGGGCGGGCAGCTAATGAAAAACTGTTTTTT	CATSSDSDRGRAANEKLFF
TRBV9	TRBD1	TRBJ2-3	NA	16	TGTGCCAGCAGCGTAGTGGACAGGGGTTCGAAAGATACGCAGTATTTT	CASSVVDRGSKDTQYF
TRBV6-6	NA	TRBJ2-2	NA	13	TGTGCCAGCAGTTACGGGAGCACCGGGGAGCTGTTTTTT	CASSYGSTGELFF
TRBV29-1	TRBD2	TRBJ2-3	NA	17	TGCAGCGTTGTTGGCGGGGGGGCTAGAACGAGCACAGATACGCAGTATTTT	CSVVGGGARTSTDTQYF
TRBV9	TRBD1	TRBJ1-1	NA	16	TGTGCCAGCAGCCCTTATTCCAGGGGGACGAACACTGAAGCTTTCTTT	CASSPYSRGTNTEAFF
TRBV11-2	NA	TRBJ2-2	NA	16	TGTGCCAGCAGCTTAGGAGGAGGCAGAAACACCGGGGAGCTGTTTTTT	CASSLGGGRNTGELFF
TRBV19	TRBD1	TRBJ1-1	NA	15	TGTGCCAGTAGTGCCAGGGGGCGAGGGGACACTGAAGCTTTCTTT	CASSARGRGDTEAFF
TRBV6-5	NA	TRBJ2-3	NA	16	TGTGCCAGCAGTTACGGCAAGGGGCAAGTTGAAGATACGCAGTATTTT	CASSYGKGQVEDTQYF
TRBV9	NA	TRBJ1-1	few	15	TGTGCCAGCAGCCCCCCGGGGGGGCGGAGAGCTGAAGCTTTCTTT	CASSPPGGRRAEAFF
TRBV19	NA	TRBJ1-2	NA	14	TGTGCCAGTAGTACCCGGGGAGGGGACTATGGCTACACCTTC	CASSTRGGDYGYTF
TRBV29-1	NA	TRBJ1-3	NA	15	TGCAGCCCCACCCCAAAGGCGAGGGCTGGAAACACCATATATTTT	CSPTPKARAGNTIYF
TRBV6-2/TRBV6-3	NA	TRBJ1-2	NA	13	TGTGCCAGCAGTTTGAGACTCAGCTATGGCTACACCTTC	CASSLRLSYGYTF
TRBV13	TRBD1	TRBJ1-1	NA	16	TGTGCCAGCAGCTTAGGACAGGGGTACGGAAACACTGAAGCTTTCTTT	CASSLGQGYGNTEAFF
TRBV4-1	NA	TRBJ2-7	NA	13	TGCGCCAGCAGCGTCATACGGGGTTACGAGCAGTACTTC	CASSVIRGYEQYF
TRBV12-3/TRBV12-4	TRBD1	TRBJ2-2	NA	13	TGTGCCAGTACGGGACAGGGGACCGGGGAGCTGTTTTTT	CASTGQGTGELFF
TRBV7-2	NA	TRBJ1-1	NA	13	TGTGCCAGCAGCCCTGGACAGTTAAGTGAAGCTTTCTTT	CASSPGQLSEAFF
TRBV15	TRBD2	TRBJ2-7	NA	17	TGTGCCACCAGCAGAGGTGATAGCGGGAGGGCCCTCTACGAGCAGTACTTC	CATSRGDSGRALYEQYF
TRBV11-2	NA	TRBJ2-3	once	15	TGTGCCAGCAGCTTAGGGTTCGGGGGCACAGATACGCAGTATTTT	CASSLGFGGTDTQYF
TRBV2	NA	TRBJ1-1	NA	14	TGTGCCAGCAGTGAAGCATTGGGCAGGGGTGAAGCTTTCTTT	CASSEALGRGEAFF
TRBV7-3	TRBD2	TRBJ2-2	few	15	TGTGCCAGCAGCTTAGGGCGGGGGTATCCCGGGGAGCTGTTTTTT	CASSLGRGYPGELFF
TRBV4-1	TRBD2	TRBJ2-7	NA	16	TGCGCCAGCAGCCAGTTCATAGCGGGAGGCCCCTACGAGCAGTACTTC	CASSQFIAGGPYEQYF
TRBV7-8	TRBD2	TRBJ2-1	once	19	TGTGCCAGCAGCGCCCGGACTAGCGGGAGGGCCTTCTATTTGAATGAGCAGTTCTTC	CASSARTSGRAFYLNEQFF
TRBV19	NA	TRBJ1-1	NA	14	TGTGCCAGTACCCCGACTGCTTTGAACACTGAAGCTTTCTTT	CASTPTALNTEAFF
TRBV19	NA	TRBJ1-2	NA	14	TGTGCCAGTAGTGCCGGAGTGACTAACTATGGCTACACCTTC	CASSAGVTNYGYTF
TRBV29-1	NA	TRBJ2-1	NA	15	TGCAGCGTTCAACCGACTTTCGACTCCTACAATGAGCAGTTCTTC	CSVQPTFDSYNEQFF
TRBV7-3	TRBD1	TRBJ1-4	NA	13	TGTGCCAGCTCTACAGGGGCTAATGAAAAACTGTTTTTT	CASSTGANEKLFF
TRBV12-5	NA	TRBJ2-5	NA	13	TGTGCTAGTGGTTTGGTAAACAAGGAGACCCAGTACTTC	CASGLVNKETQYF
TRBV7-2	TRBD2	TRBJ2-7	NA	14	TGTGCCAGCAGCTTAAGCGGGGTAAATTACGAGCAGTACTTC	CASSLSGVNYEQYF